Detailed here is one T cell receptor delta chain. One base separates it from a far larger clone, so it is likely a read error. TCRdb re-called the RT-PCR reads via CATT. This repertoire shows 1,300 to 1,500 delta-chain clones, approximately 47% found once; its top ten account for about 44%. The record originates from a study of gamma-delta T cells after stem cell transplantation. Germline-derived CDR1 and CDR2 are GEAIGNYY and EKD. V was shortened by 2 bases and J by 3 bases, with 15 bases between the two germline ends. The CDR3 has 15 amino acids. The clonotype originates from a human donor. It is not recorded whose cells these are; they may come from a transplant donor. Material: gamma-delta T cells. The gene calls are TRDV2 and TRDJ1; the D is unclear. The CDR3, as DNA: TGTGCCTGTGACAGGCCGGGCCCTCAGGCCGATAAACTCATCTTT. It codes for CACDRPGPQADKLIF.